This TCR beta chain emerged from a study of identical twins. Overall study findings and caveats: Beta out-of-frame sequences showed weaker excess twin sharing.

Concerning this clonotype: As yet, its antigen is unknown.

Template switching introduced a universal primer site, and the cDNA bore unique molecular identifiers. TCRdb analysed the 5' RACE reads with MiXCR anew, one entry per CDR3 protein. The data show fewer than 500,000 distinct CDR3 sequences, 24% seen once. Per the germline V gene, CDR1 is LGHDT and CDR2 is YNNKEL (reference sequence). Trimming took 6 bases from V and 7 from J, leaving 9 bases between them. This CDR3 contains 11 residues. This sample also belongs to another study, concerning T cells expressing NK-cell markers. As reported in that work: With an anti-gamma-delta TCR antibody, sorting in several experiments was kept to alpha-beta TCR T cells.

The chain uses TRBV3-1 and TRBJ1-1; D is undetermined. The sample was CD4+ T cells sorted from blood. The receptor's source is a young woman in good health. As DNA, the CDR3 is TGTGCCAGCAGTCTTGGACTTGAAGCTTTCTTT. Protein product: CASSLGLEAFF.